The sequence of this T cell receptor beta chain was determined in a study of blood T cell repertoires in COVID-19. Data came from immunoSEQ multiplex PCR; TCRdb stores just in-frame clones and leaves some out. The sample holds about 160,000 clones, roughly 80% seen once. This clone has only a few counts. J was trimmed by 6 bases and V by 4 bases; bases with no gene match: 7. The CDR3 is made up of 14 amino acids. CDR1 SGHDT and CDR2 YYEEEE come from the germline V gene. This chain uses TRBV5-6 with TRBJ1-2; TRBD1 matches at 9 bases. The specimen sequenced was peripheral blood. The clonotype was recovered from a man between 60 and 75 years old with acute or convalescent COVID-19. DNA of the CDR3: TGTGCCAGCAGCGTCGGGACAGGGTACGATGGCTACACCTTC. Residues: CASSVGTGYDGYTF.